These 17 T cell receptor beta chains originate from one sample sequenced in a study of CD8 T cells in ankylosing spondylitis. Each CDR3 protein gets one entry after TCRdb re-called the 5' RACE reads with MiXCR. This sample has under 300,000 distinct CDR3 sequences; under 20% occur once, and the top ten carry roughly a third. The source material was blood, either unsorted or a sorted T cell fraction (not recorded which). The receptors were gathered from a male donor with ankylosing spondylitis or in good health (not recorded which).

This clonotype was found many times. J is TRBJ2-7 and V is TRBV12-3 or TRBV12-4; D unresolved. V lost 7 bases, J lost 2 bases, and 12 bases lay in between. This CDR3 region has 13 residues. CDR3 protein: CASTGSHTYEQYF. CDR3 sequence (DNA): TGTGCCAGCACAGGTTCACACACCTACGAGCAGTACTTC.

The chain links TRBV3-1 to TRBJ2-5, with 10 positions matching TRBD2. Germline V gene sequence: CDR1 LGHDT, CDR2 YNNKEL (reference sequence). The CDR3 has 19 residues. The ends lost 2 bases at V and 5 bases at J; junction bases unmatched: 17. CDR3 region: CASSQKVRTSGKLGETQYF. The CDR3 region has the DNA TGTGCCAGCAGCCAAAAAGTACGGACTAGCGGAAAGCTTGGGGAGACCCAGTACTTC.

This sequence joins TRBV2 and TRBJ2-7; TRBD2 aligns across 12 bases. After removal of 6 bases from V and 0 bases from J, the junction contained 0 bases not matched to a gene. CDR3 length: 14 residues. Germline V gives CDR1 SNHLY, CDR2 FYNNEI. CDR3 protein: CASRGLAGSYEQYF. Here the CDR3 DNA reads TGTGCCAGCAGGGGACTAGCGGGCTCCTACGAGCAGTACTTC.

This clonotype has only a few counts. The DNA of the CDR3 is TGCAGCGTTTATACTCCGGTCGGGGAGTACTTC. Its translation: CSVYTPVGEYF. This chain joins TRBV29-1 and TRBJ2-7; maybe TRBD2 (5 bases). CDR1 SQVTM and CDR2 ANQGSEA come from the germline V gene. The CDR3 has 11 amino acids. The V end was cut by 5 bases, the J end by 11 bases, with 16 bases between.

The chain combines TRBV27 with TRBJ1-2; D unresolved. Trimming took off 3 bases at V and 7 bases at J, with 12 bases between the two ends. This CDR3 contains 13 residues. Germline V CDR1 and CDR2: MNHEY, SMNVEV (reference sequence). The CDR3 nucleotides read TGTGCCAGCAGTTTGGTTGGAAGGGTTGGCTACACCTTC. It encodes CASSLVGRVGYTF.

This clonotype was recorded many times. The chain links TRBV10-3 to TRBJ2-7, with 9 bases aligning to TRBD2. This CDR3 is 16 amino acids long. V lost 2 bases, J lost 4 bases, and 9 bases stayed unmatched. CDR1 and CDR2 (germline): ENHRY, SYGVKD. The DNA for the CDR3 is TGTGCCATCAGTGAGCCTTGGACTAGCGTCCGATACGAGCAGTACTTC. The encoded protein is CAISEPWTSVRYEQYF.

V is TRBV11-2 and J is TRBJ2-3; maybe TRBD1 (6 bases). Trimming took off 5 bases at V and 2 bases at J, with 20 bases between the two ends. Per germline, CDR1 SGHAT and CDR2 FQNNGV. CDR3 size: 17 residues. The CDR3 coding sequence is TGTGCCAGCAGCCCCGGTGCAGGGGTCCGGTTCACAGATACGCAGTATTTT. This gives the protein CASSPGAGVRFTDTQYF. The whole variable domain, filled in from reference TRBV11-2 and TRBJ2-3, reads EAGVAQSPRYKIIEKRQSVAFWCNPISGHATLYWYQQILGQGPKLLIQFQNNGVVDDSQLPKDRFSAERLKGVDSTLKIQPAKLEDSAVYLCASSPGAGVRFTDTQYFGPGTRLTVL.

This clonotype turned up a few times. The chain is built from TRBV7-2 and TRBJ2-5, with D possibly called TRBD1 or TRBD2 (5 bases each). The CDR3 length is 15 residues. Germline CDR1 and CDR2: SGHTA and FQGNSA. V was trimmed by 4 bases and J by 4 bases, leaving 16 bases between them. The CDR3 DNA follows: TGTGCCAGCAGCTCCTCGGTGGGGGATGTAGAGACCCAGTACTTC. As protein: CASSSSVGDVETQYF.

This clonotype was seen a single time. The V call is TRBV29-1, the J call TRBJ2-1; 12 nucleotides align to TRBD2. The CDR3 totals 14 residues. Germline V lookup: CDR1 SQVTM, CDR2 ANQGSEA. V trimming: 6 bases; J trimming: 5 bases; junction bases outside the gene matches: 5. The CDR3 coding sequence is TGCAGCGTCGGGGGACTAGCGGGCGACAATGAGCAGTTCTTC. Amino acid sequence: CSVGGLAGDNEQFF.

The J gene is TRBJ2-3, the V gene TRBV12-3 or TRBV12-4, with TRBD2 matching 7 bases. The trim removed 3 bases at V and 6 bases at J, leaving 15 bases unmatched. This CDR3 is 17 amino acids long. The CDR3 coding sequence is TGTGCCAGCAGTTTCTTCCCCCCTAGCGGACGTTGGGATACGCAGTATTTT. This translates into CASSFFPPSGRWDTQYF.

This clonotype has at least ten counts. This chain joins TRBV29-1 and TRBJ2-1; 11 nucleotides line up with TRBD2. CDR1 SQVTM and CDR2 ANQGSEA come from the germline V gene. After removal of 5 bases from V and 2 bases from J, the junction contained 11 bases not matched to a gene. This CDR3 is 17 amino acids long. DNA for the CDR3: TGCAGCGTTCAGGGGGAAATAGCGGGAGGGACCTACAATGAGCAGTTCTTC. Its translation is CSVQGEIAGGTYNEQFF.

The CDR3, as DNA: TGTGCCAGCAGCTTAGATCCGGGACGGGGCACAGATACGCAGTATTTT. Protein product: CASSLDPGRGTDTQYF. V gene TRBV11-2 combines with J gene TRBJ2-3, with D perhaps being TRBD1 or TRBD2 (5 bases each). Germline V gene lookup returns CDR1 SGHAT and CDR2 FQNNGV. The CDR3 consists of 16 residues. V was shortened by 0 bases and J by 1 base, with 11 bases between the two germline ends.

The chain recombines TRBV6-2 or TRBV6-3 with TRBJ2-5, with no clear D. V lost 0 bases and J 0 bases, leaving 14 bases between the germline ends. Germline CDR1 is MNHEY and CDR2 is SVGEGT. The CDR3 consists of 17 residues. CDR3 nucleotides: TGTGCCAGCAGTTACTCAGGCCTGGCGGTTAACCAAGAGACCCAGTACTTC. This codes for CASSYSGLAVNQETQYF.

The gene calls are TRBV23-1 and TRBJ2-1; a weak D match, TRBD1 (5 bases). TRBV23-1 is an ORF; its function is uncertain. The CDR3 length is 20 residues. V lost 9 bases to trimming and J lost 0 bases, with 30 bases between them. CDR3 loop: CASPPHDSLERPSSYNEQFF. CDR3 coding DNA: TGCGCCAGTCCCCCCCATGACAGCCTCGAACGACCTAGCTCCTACAATGAGCAGTTCTTC.

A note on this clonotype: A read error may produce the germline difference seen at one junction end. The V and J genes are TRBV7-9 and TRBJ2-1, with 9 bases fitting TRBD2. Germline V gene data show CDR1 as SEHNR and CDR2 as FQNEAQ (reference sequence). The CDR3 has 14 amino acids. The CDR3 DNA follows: TGTGCCAGCAGCCTAGCGGGATGTGGCAATGAGCAGTTCTTC. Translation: CASSLAGCGNEQFF.

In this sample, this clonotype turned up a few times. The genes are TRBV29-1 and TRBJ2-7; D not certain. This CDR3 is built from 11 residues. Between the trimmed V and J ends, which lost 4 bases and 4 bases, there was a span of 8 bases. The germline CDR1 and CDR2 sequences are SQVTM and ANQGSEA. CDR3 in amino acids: CSVGGAYEQYF. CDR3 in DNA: TGCAGCGTTGGAGGCGCGTACGAGCAGTACTTC.

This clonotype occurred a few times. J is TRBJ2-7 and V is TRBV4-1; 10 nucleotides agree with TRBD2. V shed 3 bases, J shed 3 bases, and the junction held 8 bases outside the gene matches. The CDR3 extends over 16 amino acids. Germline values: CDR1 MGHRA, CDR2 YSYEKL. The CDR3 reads CASSHRGLAGVYEQYF. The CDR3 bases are TGCGCCAGCAGCCATCGTGGCCTAGCGGGAGTCTACGAGCAGTACTTC.